Sequencing of this T cell receptor beta chain was carried out in a study of blood T cell repertoires in COVID-19. Authors' processing steps: Reference gene primer amplification yielded estimated nucleated cell counts. Here immunoSEQ multiplex PCR was the method, and the copy in TCRdb shows in-frame clones only, minus some. That table supplies the V and J calls and clone size; D and trimming were determined from the DNA. The sample shows 98,000 or so clones, around 83% of them seen only once. The sample comprised peripheral blood. The receptor was isolated from a woman of 80 years or more with active or convalescent COVID-19.

In DNA, the CDR3 is TGTGCCAGCAGCGCCGGGACAGGGATAATCGGGGAGCTGTTTTTT. The encoded protein is CASSAGTGIIGELFF. The chain carries TRBV9 and TRBJ2-2, with 9 bases aligning to TRBD1. Germline loops: CDR1 SGDLS, CDR2 YYNGEE. The trim removed 3 bases at V and 7 bases at J, leaving 7 bases unmatched. The CDR3 runs 15 residues.